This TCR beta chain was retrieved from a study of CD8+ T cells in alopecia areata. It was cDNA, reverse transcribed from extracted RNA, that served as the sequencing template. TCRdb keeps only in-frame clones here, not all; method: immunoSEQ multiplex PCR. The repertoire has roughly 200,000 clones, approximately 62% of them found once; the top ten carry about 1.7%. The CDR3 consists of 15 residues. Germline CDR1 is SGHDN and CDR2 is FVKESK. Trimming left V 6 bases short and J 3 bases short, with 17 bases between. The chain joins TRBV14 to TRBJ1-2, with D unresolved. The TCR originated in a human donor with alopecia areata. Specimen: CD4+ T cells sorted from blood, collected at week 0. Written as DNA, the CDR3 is TGTGCCAGCAGTTCAGTCGGAAAGGACCACTATGGCTACACCTTC. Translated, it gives CASSSVGKDHYGYTF.